This T cell receptor (beta chain) was recorded in a study of vaccination and CD4 T cells after COVID-19. As for the study in general: Nasal swab PCR had shown SARS-CoV-2 positivity in the convalescent patients (about 9 mild cases, one severe case). Each control culture was treated with a CEFX pool, an HIV-1 Nef pool, or no peptide. Points from the study as a whole: Although the median of SARS-CoV-2-reactive clonotypes rose from about 22 to 38, the change was not significant.

Sequencing of DNA taken from cultured CD4+ T cells relied on the Oncomine TCR Beta short-read assay. TCRdb reanalysed the PCR reads using MiXCR and keeps one entry per CDR3 protein. The sample includes about 17,000 distinct CDR3 sequences, less than 70% of them seen just once. Specified treatment: approximately nine-day PBMC culture with coronavirus spike peptide pools or control peptides (ViraFEST assay). This clonotype was observed a few times. No antigen is known for it. The CDR3 spans 14 residues. Germline CDR1 is LNHNV and CDR2 is YYDKDF (reference sequence). The V gene lost 5 bases and the J gene lost 2 bases, with 13 bases spanning the gap.

The rearrangement links TRBV15 to TRBJ2-7; D gene uncertain. Sequencing used CD4+ T cells from blood, cultured in vitro. The clonotype was recovered from a human donor who had recovered from COVID-19. The CDR3 DNA follows: TGTGCCACCAGCGTCATGAGGCCGCCCTACGAGCAGTACTTC. Encoded protein: CATSVMRPPYEQYF. Using reference TRBV15 and TRBJ2-7 for the parts outside the CDR3, the full variable domain is DAMVIQNPRYQVTQFGKPVTLSCSQTLNHNVMYWYQQKSSQAPKLLFHYYDKDFNNEADTPDNFQSRRPNTSFCFLDIRSPGLGDTAMYLCATSVMRPPYEQYFGPGTRLTVT.